A selection of T cell receptor beta chains follows, all from one sample in a study of shared clonotypes between healthy human individuals. Here immunoSEQ multiplex PCR was the method, and the copy in TCRdb shows in-frame clones only, minus some. The sample contains 950,000 to 1,300,000 clones, approximately 68% of which appear only once. Specimen: memory CD4+ T cells sorted from blood. These receptors originate from a man between 18 and 29 years old in good health. CDR3s include the opening cysteine and the closing phenylalanine or tryptophan. The order of the fields is CDR3 length, clone size, J gene, V gene, D gene, CDR3 protein, CDR3 DNA. A D gene is named only where the DNA matches it firmly. Rows give clone size only sometimes, using once, few, many, or a class for an expanded clone.

>11|.|TRBJ1-2|TRBV18|.
CASRTSYGYTF
TGTGCCAGCAGGACGTCCTATGGCTACACCTTC
>15|.|TRBJ2-7|TRBV6-5|TRBD2
CASSYNPTSVSEQYF
TGTGCCAGCAGTTACAATCCGACTAGCGTGAGCGAGCAGTACTTC
>17|.|TRBJ2-2|TRBV5-5|TRBD2
CASSLRLAGGNTGELFF
TGTGCCAGCAGCTTAAGACTAGCGGGAGGTAACACCGGGGAGCTGTTTTTT
>16|.|TRBJ1-4|TRBV4-3|.
CASSQEGQGQNEKLFF
TGCGCCAGCAGCCAAGAGGGGCAGGGCCAGAATGAAAAACTGTTTTTT
>14|.|TRBJ2-3|TRBV9|TRBD2
CASSVGGGADTQYF
TGTGCCAGCAGCGTAGGCGGGGGGGCGGATACGCAGTATTTT
>13|few|TRBJ2-7|TRBV5-6|TRBD2
CASSPAGPKGQYF
TGTGCCAGCAGCCCAGCGGGACCAAAGGGGCAGTACTTC
>13|once|TRBJ2-3|TRBV7-2|.
CASSLAHTDTQYF
TGTGCCAGCAGCTTAGCCCACACAGATACGCAGTATTTT
>13|.|TRBJ1-2|TRBV2|.
CASSSGRVGGYTF
TGTGCCAGCAGTTCGGGCCGCGTGGGGGGCTACACCTTC
>13|once|TRBJ2-1|TRBV29-1|.
CSVLRASSGEQFF
TGCAGCGTTCTAAGGGCGTCTTCCGGGGAGCAGTTCTTC
>17|many|TRBJ2-3|TRBV4-3|TRBD2
CASSQDRREGQTDTQYF
TGCGCCAGCAGCCAAGATCGGCGGGAGGGCCAGACAGATACGCAGTATTTT
>15|.|TRBJ2-7|TRBV4-1|.
CASSLRDRGAEEQYF
TGCGCCAGCAGCCTAAGAGACCGGGGGGCGGAAGAGCAGTACTTC
>14|few|TRBJ2-7|TRBV11-2|TRBD1
CASSRTGSSYEQYF
TGTGCCAGCAGCCGGACAGGGTCAAGCTACGAGCAGTACTTC
>15|.|TRBJ2-7|TRBV9|TRBD1
CASSVGWTGTYEQYF
TGTGCCAGCAGCGTGGGATGGACAGGGACCTACGAGCAGTACTTC
>13|.|TRBJ2-1|TRBV10-3|TRBD2
CASGTSRDSEQFF
TGTGCCAGCGGGACTAGTAGGGATAGCGAGCAGTTCTTC